These 2 T cell receptor beta chains originate from one sample sequenced in a study of OX40 agonist ivuxolimab in advanced cancers. Sequenced by immunoSEQ multiplex PCR; TCRdb stores in-frame clones only, minus some. The table shows 40,000 or so clones, with around 73% occurring only once. The sample consisted of CD4+ or CD8+ T cells sorted from blood, taken in a trial of the OX40 agonist ivuxolimab. The receptor set was obtained from an adult with an advanced solid tumor such as melanoma, head and neck, liver or kidney cancer.

The V and J genes are TRBV9 and TRBJ2-1, with 9 bases fitting TRBD2. Germline CDR1 is SGDLS and CDR2 is YYNGEE. The CDR3 is made up of 16 amino acids. V lost 2 bases and J lost 0; bases outside the gene matches: 3. CDR3 residues: CASSVLSGSSYNEQFF. CDR3 nucleotide sequence: TGTGCCAGCAGCGTCCTTAGCGGGAGCTCCTACAATGAGCAGTTCTTC.

This chain uses TRBV6-1 with TRBJ1-1; D is perhaps TRBD1 (6 bases). The CDR3 is 14 amino acids. V gave up 7 bases and J gave up 3 bases, with 15 bases separating them. Germline V gene data show CDR1 as MNHNS and CDR2 as SASEGT. The DNA for the CDR3 is TGTGCCAGCACCCAGGACAGTGGTCACACTGAAGCTTTCTTT. It yields the protein CASTQDSGHTEAFF.